The 30 T cell receptor beta chains reported below all come from one sample, sequenced in a study of blood T cells in healthy people across ages. A J-beta primer mix and a sample-barcoded 5' primer were used in a second PCR of about 7 to 12 cycles. Using its own MiXCR run on the 5' RACE reads, TCRdb lists one record per CDR3 protein. The sample lists about 1.1 million distinct CDR3 sequences, around two fifths occurring once. The sequencing sample was made of blood. Receptors originate from a man aged 18-30 years in good health.

This clonotype was counted between two and nine times. J is TRBJ2-2 and V is TRBV5-1; 8 bases fit TRBD2. Germline loops: CDR1 SGHRS, CDR2 YFSETQ. V shed 1 base, J shed 4 bases, and the junction held 6 bases outside the gene matches. The CDR3 totals 16 residues. Written as DNA, the CDR3 is TGCGCCAGCAGCTTGAGAACTAGCGGTTCCACCGGGGAGCTGTTTTTT. Protein product: CASSLRTSGSTGELFF.

The rearrangement uses TRBV5-1 and TRBJ2-5, with 9 bases matching TRBD1. The CDR3 extends over 15 amino acids. V was clipped by 0 bases and J by 11 bases; unmatched bases: 11. The germline V gene encodes CDR1 SGHRS and CDR2 YFSETQ. CDR3 bases: TGCGCCAGCAGCTTGGAGGACAGGGGATCCAATGAGCAGTACTTC. Protein product: CASSLEDRGSNEQYF. Filled out from reference TRBV5-1 and TRBJ2-5, the complete variable domain reads KAGVTQTPRYLIKTRGQQVTLSCSPISGHRSVSWYQQTPGQGLQFLFEYFSETQRNKGNFPGRFSGRQFSNSRSEMNVSTLELGDSALYLCASSLEDRGSNEQYFGPGTRLLVL.

This clonotype was counted many times. This rearrangement joins TRBV7-2 to TRBJ2-1; D is perhaps TRBD1 or TRBD2 (5 bases each). Per the germline V gene, CDR1 is SGHTA and CDR2 is FQGNSA. This CDR3 is 15 amino acids long. Trimming left V 5 bases short and J 2 bases short, with 13 bases between. CDR3 residues: CASSEGSAPYNEQFF. In nucleotides, the CDR3 is TGTGCCAGCAGCGAGGGGTCTGCACCCTACAATGAGCAGTTCTTC.

This clonotype has a handful of counts. The chain employs TRBV21-1 and TRBJ1-4; TRBD1 was called by the table and not checked on the DNA. TRBV21-1 is shown as a pseudogene. There are 14 residues in the CDR3. Here the CDR3 DNA reads TGTGCCAGCAGTCCCCGGGAGCTTAATGAAAAACTGTTTTTT. Translating it yields CASSPRELNEKLFF.

In its sample, this clonotype was seen a few times. This chain links TRBV7-9 with TRBJ2-3; unclear D gene. Germline assignment: CDR1 SEHNR and CDR2 FQNEAQ (reference sequence). Trimming pared 3 bases from V and 2 bases from J, leaving 27 bases between. CDR3 length: 20 amino acids. In DNA, the CDR3 is TGTGCCAGCAGCTTTGTCAGCCCCTTAACCGCGATCCTCTTCACAGATACGCAGTATTTT. Translation: CASSFVSPLTAILFTDTQYF. The whole variable domain, remainder taken from reference TRBV7-9 and TRBJ2-3, is DTGVSQNPRHKITKRGQNVTFRCDPISEHNRLYWYRQTLGQGPEFLTYFQNEAQLEKSRLLSDRFSAERPKGSFSTLEIQRTEQGDSAMYLCASSFVSPLTAILFTDTQYFGPGTRLTVL.

The chain carries TRBV6-5 and TRBJ2-5, with 7 bases lining up with TRBD1. The end of the DNA fits TRBJ2-7 better, so the J call may be wrong. CDR3 size: 13 residues. The germline V gene encodes CDR1 MNHEY and CDR2 SVGAGI. CDR3 coding DNA: TGTGCCAGCAGTTACCAGACAGGGCGCGAGCAGTACTTC. Translated: CASSYQTGREQYF.

The chain links TRBV24-1 to TRBJ1-5; possibly TRBD1 for D (5 bases). V shed 6 bases and J shed 6 bases, with 8 bases lying between them. The CDR3 loop spans 12 amino acids. The germline V gene has CDR1 KGHDR and CDR2 SFDVKD. The CDR3 DNA reads TGTGCCACCAGTAAGGGGACTCAGCCCCAGCATTTT. Protein product: CATSKGTQPQHF.

The chain uses TRBV20-1 and TRBJ1-2; D is ambiguous. The CDR3 runs 16 residues. Per the germline V gene, CDR1 is DFQATT and CDR2 is SNEGSKA (reference sequence). Trimming took 0 bases from V and 10 from J, leaving 24 bases between them. The DNA for the CDR3 is TGCAGTGCTAGAGATTCACATGGTAGCGAGCATTTTGTCTACACCTTC. Its translation: CSARDSHGSEHFVYTF.

This clonotype showed up just a few times. The CDR3 nucleotides read TGCAGTGCTATAACCGGGGGCGAAGACTATGGCTACACCTTC. This encodes CSAITGGEDYGYTF. J is TRBJ1-2 and V is TRBV20-1; D might be TRBD1 (6 bases). The CDR3 extends over 14 amino acids. Germline V lookup: CDR1 DFQATT, CDR2 SNEGSKA (reference sequence). V was trimmed by 4 bases and J by 3 bases, leaving 15 bases between them.

The gene calls are TRBV5-5 and TRBJ1-1; D remains ambiguous. Germline V gene data show CDR1 as SGHKS and CDR2 as YYEKEE (reference sequence). V was cut by 0 bases and J by 3 bases, with 21 bases left in between. The CDR3 runs to 18 residues. CDR3 amino acids: CASSLEQPSFSPDTEAFF. DNA of the CDR3: TGTGCCAGCAGCTTGGAACAGCCTAGTTTTAGTCCCGACACTGAAGCTTTCTTT.

The table lists this clonotype with a few counts. CDR3 loop: CASSLVKGTSYNEQFF. In DNA, the CDR3 is TGTGCCAGCAGCTTAGTTAAGGGTACCTCCTACAATGAGCAGTTCTTC. The chain recombines TRBV11-2 with TRBJ2-1; no reliable D call. V dropped 1 base and J dropped 0 bases, with 10 bases sitting between them. Germline CDR1 reads SGHAT; CDR2 reads FQNNGV. CDR3 length equals 16 residues.

In this sample, this clonotype turned up a few times. This chain joins TRBV27 and TRBJ2-3; 9 bases match TRBD2. The V gene end was trimmed by 3 bases and the J gene end by 4 bases; junction bases not matched to a gene: 11. The CDR3 is made up of 17 amino acids. Germline V gene sequence: CDR1 MNHEY, CDR2 SMNVEV (reference sequence). The CDR3 loop reads CASSFGVAGATSDTQYF. CDR3 nucleotides: TGTGCCAGCAGTTTCGGGGTAGCGGGGGCGACATCAGATACGCAGTATTTT.

This clonotype was detected ten times or more. The chain joins TRBV5-1 to TRBJ2-7; D not resolved. CDR1 is SGHRS, CDR2 YFSETQ, per germline. CDR3 size: 15 residues. Between the trimmed V and J ends, which lost 1 base and 4 bases, there was a span of 15 bases. CDR3 sequence reads: CASSLPDGSFYEQYF. DNA of the CDR3: TGCGCCAGCAGCTTGCCGGACGGTTCCTTTTACGAGCAGTACTTC.

V is TRBV27 and J is TRBJ1-1, with D uncertain. Germline V gene data show CDR1 as MNHEY and CDR2 as SMNVEV (reference sequence). There are 13 residues in the CDR3. V dropped 2 bases and J dropped 3 bases, with 7 bases sitting between them. The CDR3 nucleotides read TGTGCCAGCAGTTTAGCCACCTACACTGAAGCTTTCTTT. Residues: CASSLATYTEAFF.

The chain has TRBV12-3 or TRBV12-4 and TRBJ2-5; D is unresolved. V was shortened by 5 bases and J by 11 bases, with 24 bases between the two germline ends. The CDR3 has 15 residues. The CDR3, as DNA: TGTGCCAGCAGTCCGCCTAGTGTCAACTACAATGAGCAGTACTTC. This sequence encodes CASSPPSVNYNEQYF.

This clonotype has just a few counts. The chain employs TRBV20-1 and TRBJ2-7; D is unresolved. Trimming cost V 4 bases and J 2 bases, with 18 bases left between them. Germline lookup yields CDR1 DFQATT and CDR2 SNEGSKA (reference sequence). This CDR3 contains 15 residues. The CDR3 nucleotides are TGCAGTGCTATGCAGAACCTCGACCTAACCTACGAGCAGTACTTC. It specifies CSAMQNLDLTYEQYF.

This clonotype came up a few times. This chain connects TRBV4-1 to TRBJ1-1; D remains ambiguous. Trimming left V 4 bases short and J 0 bases short, with 21 bases between. The CDR3 extends over 18 amino acids. Per the germline V gene, CDR1 is MGHRA and CDR2 is YSYEKL. The CDR3 DNA is TGCGCCAGCAGCCGATCTTCCTTCCTGCCCCAAATGAACACTGAAGCTTTCTTT. It encodes CASSRSSFLPQMNTEAFF.

This sequence joins TRBV6-5 and TRBJ2-1; D may be TRBD1 (6 bases). TRBJ2-7 matches the DNA end more closely, so the J call is doubtful. This CDR3 is 13 amino acids long. The germline V gene encodes CDR1 MNHEY and CDR2 SVGAGI. CDR3 residues: CASSTNRANEQYF. CDR3 sequence (DNA): TGTGCCAGCAGTACGAACAGGGCCAATGAGCAGTACTTC.

A remark on this clonotype: A read error is possible here, since a much larger clone lies one base away. The chain joins TRBV12-3 or TRBV12-4 to TRBJ1-6; D perhaps matches TRBD1 (5 bases). The length of the CDR3 is 15 residues. Trimming stripped 3 bases from V and 6 bases from J, with 12 bases between. CDR3 sequence (DNA): TGTGCCAGCAGTTTGGGGGTAAGCGGTAATTCACCCCTCCACTTT. This translates into CASSLGVSGNSPLHF.

The V gene is TRBV29-1, the J gene TRBJ1-3, with D perhaps matching TRBD1 (5 bases). The germline V and J ends were trimmed by 5 bases and 4 bases, with 9 bases remaining between them. This CDR3 spans 12 amino acids. The V gene's germline CDR1 is SQVTM and CDR2 ANQGSEA. The CDR3 DNA follows: TGCAGCGTTCGGGACGGAGGAAACACCATATATTTT. The encoded protein is CSVRDGGNTIYF.

The J gene is TRBJ1-6, the V gene TRBV15, with D uncertain. The CDR3 contains 15 residues. Trimming stripped 0 bases from V and 4 bases from J, with 7 bases between. Per the germline V gene, CDR1 is LNHNV and CDR2 is YYDKDF (reference sequence). DNA for the CDR3: TGTGCCACCAGCAGAGATTGGGGTTATAATTCACCCCTCCACTTT. This codes for CATSRDWGYNSPLHF.

There are a few counts of this clonotype. The rearrangement uses TRBV15 and TRBJ1-5; D unclear. The CDR3 sequence is 12 residues long. The V and J ends lost 2 bases and 10 bases respectively, with 9 bases between them. Germline V lookup: CDR1 LNHNV, CDR2 YYDKDF (reference sequence). The CDR3 is CATSRYVGPQHF. The CDR3 DNA sequence: TGTGCCACCAGCAGATATGTTGGACCCCAGCATTTT.

V gene TRBV28 combines with J gene TRBJ1-2; D is possibly TRBD1 (6 bases). The CDR3 is 15 residues long. Germline V gene sequence: CDR1 MDHEN, CDR2 SYDVKM. Trimming took 6 bases from V and 8 from J, leaving 22 bases between them. In nucleotides, the CDR3 is TGTGCCAGCAGCCCTCGTACAGGGATGGGTACGGGCTACACCTTC. It specifies CASSPRTGMGTGYTF.

J is TRBJ2-6 and V is TRBV30; no clear D. The V and J ends lost 2 bases and 0 bases respectively, with 14 bases between them. The CDR3 consists of 17 residues. Germline CDR1 GTSNPN, CDR2 SVGIG (reference sequence). The CDR3 coding sequence is TGTGCCTGGAGTTTTGGCAAGATGAGCTCTGGGGCCAACGTCCTGACTTTC. This gives the protein CAWSFGKMSSGANVLTF.

The genes are TRBV27 and TRBJ2-6; D not resolved. V shed 6 bases and J shed 0 bases, with 12 bases lying between them. CDR3 size: 16 residues. CDR1 is MNHEY, CDR2 SMNVEV, per germline (reference sequence). The CDR3 reads CASSNNRASGANVLTF. For the CDR3, the DNA is TGTGCCAGCAGCAATAACCGAGCCTCTGGGGCCAACGTCCTGACTTTC.

This clonotype was seen a few times. The chain uses TRBV12-3 or TRBV12-4 and TRBJ2-5, with D possibly TRBD1 on 5 matching bases. This CDR3 has 13 amino acids. With 6 bases removed from V and 5 bases from J, the gap between germline ends came to 13 bases. The CDR3 sequence: CASSRAPKETQYF. CDR3 DNA sequence: TGTGCCAGCAGCAGGGCCCCAAAGGAGACCCAGTACTTC.

The chain employs TRBV9 and TRBJ2-4; 9 bases are a match to TRBD2. The DNA matches TRBJ2-5 better at its end, which makes the J call doubtful. This CDR3 region has 17 residues. Per germline, CDR1 SGDLS and CDR2 YYNGEE. The CDR3 loop reads CASSVMGSSGVQETQYF. CDR3 nucleotides: TGTGCCAGCAGCGTGATGGGTTCTAGCGGGGTACAAGAGACCCAGTACTTC.

This clonotype showed up just a few times. V usage is TRBV2 and J usage is TRBJ2-5; D gene uncertain. CDR1 and CDR2 from the germline V gene are SNHLY and FYNNEI. This CDR3 is built from 14 residues. V was cut by 2 bases and J by 0 bases, with 7 bases left in between. The CDR3 protein is CASSELSYQETQYF. The CDR3 nucleotides are TGTGCCAGCAGTGAACTCTCGTACCAAGAGACCCAGTACTTC.

This clonotype was observed a handful of times. The V and J genes are TRBV20-1 and TRBJ2-7; 7 nucleotides match TRBD1. V shed 2 bases, J shed 4 bases, and the junction held 8 bases outside the gene matches. Germline CDR1 DFQATT, CDR2 SNEGSKA (reference sequence). The CDR3 runs 14 residues. Here the CDR3 reads CSARPTGSGYEQYF. The CDR3 coding sequence is TGCAGTGCTAGACCGACAGGGTCAGGGTACGAGCAGTACTTC.

The rearrangement joins TRBV5-6 to TRBJ2-1, with 7 bases that match TRBD2. CDR1 is SGHDT, CDR2 YYEEEE, per germline. CDR3 length: 17 amino acids. V gave up 5 bases and J gave up 6 bases; unmatched junction bases: 17. CDR3 in DNA: TGTGCCAGCAGAAAAGACCCGACTAGCCCATTTTTCAATGAGCAGTTCTTC. Its protein product is CASRKDPTSPFFNEQFF.